This TCR beta chain was captured in a study of blood T cells in healthy people across ages. Caucasian, healthy and from Russia, the donors were aged between about 6 and 90. Study results and caveats: Unsorted PBMC material precluded a definitive naive versus antigen-experienced comparison. Among long-lived donors, naive CD4+ cells were more numerous and diversity higher than in aged donors. Correlation between TCR beta diversity and naive T cell percentage was strong.

The authors ran a second PCR of roughly 6 to 12 cycles using a sample-barcoded 5' primer and a J-beta primer mix. TCRdb re-called the 5' RACE reads with MiXCR, one entry per CDR3 protein. The data contain approximately 1.5 million distinct CDR3 sequences, 40% to 45% of them seen just once; the ten biggest clones take up around 4%. Germline V gene lookup returns CDR1 MNHNY and CDR2 SVGAGI (reference sequence). The V end was cut by 5 bases, the J end by 7 bases, with 17 bases between. The CDR3 sequence is 14 residues long. A few counts support this clonotype. Its antigen is unidentified. The receptor was derived from a woman aged 18 to 35 in good health. The chain employs TRBV6-6 and TRBJ1-2; D is possibly TRBD1 (6 bases). What was sequenced was blood. The CDR3 bases are TGTGCCAGCAGTCCCGGGACAACCACCTTTGGCTACACCTTC. Translated, it gives CASSPGTTTFGYTF.